These 21 T cell receptor beta chains originate from one sample sequenced in a study of blood T cell repertoires in COVID-19. The data were produced by immunoSEQ multiplex PCR, yet TCRdb's version contains in-frame clones alone and is incomplete. Among about 190,000 clones listed, over 75% were seen once. The sample comprised peripheral blood. Receptors originate from a woman between 50 and 59 years old with acute or convalescent COVID-19.

This clone was recorded only once. The rearrangement joins TRBV9 to TRBJ2-1; a weak D match, TRBD2 (5 bases). Germline V gene lookup returns CDR1 SGDLS and CDR2 YYNGEE. This CDR3 spans 16 amino acids. V was shortened by 4 bases and J by 1 base, with 15 bases between the two germline ends. In nucleotides, the CDR3 is TGTGCCAGCAGCCCCGCCTCCGGGGTGTCCTACAATGAGCAGTTCTTC. Residues: CASSPASGVSYNEQFF.

The chain couples TRBV7-2 to TRBJ1-2; weak D call: TRBD1 (5 bases). The germline gives CDR1 SGHTA, CDR2 FQGNSA. CDR3 length: 15 residues. V lost 5 bases and J 2 bases, leaving 15 bases between the germline ends. The CDR3 region has the DNA TGTGCCAGCAGCCGGTCTCCGACAGTAAACTATGGCTACACCTTC. It codes for CASSRSPTVNYGYTF.

This chain uses TRBV5-4 with TRBJ2-3; 9 bases are a match to TRBD2. This CDR3 region has 16 residues. V was clipped by 3 bases and J by 1 base; unmatched bases: 6. The germline V gene encodes CDR1 SGHNT and CDR2 YYREEE (reference sequence). CDR3 nucleotides: TGTGCCAGCAGCTCATATCGGACTAGCGGCACAGATACGCAGTATTTT. Residues: CASSSYRTSGTDTQYF.

CDR3 region: CATSDRLAGANTGELFF. In DNA form, the CDR3 reads TGTGCCACCAGTGATAGGCTAGCGGGGGCGAACACCGGGGAGCTGTTTTTT. The chain links TRBV24-1 to TRBJ2-2, with 10 bases fitting TRBD2. V dropped 3 bases and J dropped 0; count of bases not matched to a gene: 3. CDR1 KGHDR and CDR2 SFDVKD come from the germline V gene. There are 17 residues in the CDR3.

The V gene is TRBV9, the J gene TRBJ2-1; D perhaps matches TRBD2 (6 bases). The CDR3 length is 13 residues. Trimming cost V 2 bases and J 4 bases, with 7 bases left between them. Germline V gene data show CDR1 as SGDLS and CDR2 as YYNGEE. The CDR3 DNA is TGTGCCAGCAGCGTGGAGGGTTACAATGAGCAGTTCTTC. It is translated as CASSVEGYNEQFF.

A word on this clone: The junction departs from the called germline gene at one end, perhaps through a read error. This chain uses TRBV5-4 with TRBJ1-3; D remains ambiguous. The CDR3 contains 13 residues. Germline-derived CDR1 and CDR2 are SGHNT and YYREEE (reference sequence). The CDR3 DNA reads TGTGCCAGCAGCTTCTTCTCTGTAAACACCATATATTTT. Protein product: CASSFFSVNTIYF.

V and J are TRBV11-2 and TRBJ2-2; the D gene is possibly TRBD1 (6 bases). CDR1 and CDR2 (germline): SGHAT, FQNNGV. The CDR3 is 15 residues long. Trimming stripped 4 bases from V and 6 bases from J, with 15 bases between. The CDR3 reads CASSSSQGPPGELFF. CDR3 sequence (DNA): TGTGCCAGCAGCTCGTCGCAGGGGCCCCCCGGGGAGCTGTTTTTT.

The rearrangement joins TRBV27 to TRBJ1-5, with 9 bases fitting TRBD1. Germline loops: CDR1 MNHEY, CDR2 SMNVEV (reference sequence). V was clipped by 5 bases and J by 4 bases; unmatched bases: 6. This CDR3 comprises 15 residues. CDR3 sequence: CASSRGQGQNQPQHF. CDR3 nucleotide sequence: TGTGCCAGCAGTCGAGGACAGGGGCAGAATCAGCCCCAGCATTTT.

The count of this clone is one. In nucleotides, the CDR3 is TGTGCCAGCAGCTTGTGGCAGGGTTGGAACACCGGGGAGCTGTTTTTT. Amino acid sequence: CASSLWQGWNTGELFF. V usage is TRBV5-8 and J usage is TRBJ2-2; possible D gene TRBD1, 5 bases. The CDR3 loop spans 16 amino acids. Between the trimmed V and J ends, which lost 1 base and 1 base, there was a span of 11 bases. Germline V lookup: CDR1 SGHTS, CDR2 YDEGEE.

This chain joins TRBV9 and TRBJ2-1; D is perhaps TRBD2 (6 bases). Germline lookup yields CDR1 SGDLS and CDR2 YYNGEE. V shed 3 bases and J shed 9 bases, with 16 bases lying between them. CDR3 length: 14 residues. The CDR3 sequence: CASSARDSRVEQFF. CDR3 bases: TGTGCCAGCAGCGCCCGGGACTCGAGGGTTGAGCAGTTCTTC.

The gene calls are TRBV30 and TRBJ1-1; perhaps TRBD1 as D (6 bases). The CDR3 has 15 residues. Germline CDR1 GTSNPN, CDR2 SVGIG (reference sequence). Between the trimmed V and J ends, which lost 7 bases and 1 base, there was a span of 19 bases. The CDR3 coding sequence is TGTGCCTCCCGGTTGCGGGGGCCACCGAACACTGAAGCTTTCTTT. Amino acid sequence: CASRLRGPPNTEAFF.

V usage is TRBV18 and J usage is TRBJ2-7; D is unresolved. The CDR3 extends over 13 amino acids. Per the germline V gene, CDR1 is KGHSH and CDR2 is LQKENI. V dropped 8 bases and J dropped 6 bases, with 17 bases sitting between them. This chain's CDR3 is CASTQLVQSEQYF. CDR3 nucleotide sequence: TGTGCCAGCACGCAGTTGGTACAGAGCGAGCAGTACTTC.

This chain uses TRBV28 with TRBJ1-5; perhaps TRBD1 as D (5 bases). The V end was cut by 1 base, the J end by 6 bases, with 13 bases between. The germline CDR1 and CDR2 sequences are MDHEN and SYDVKM. The CDR3 extends over 15 amino acids. The chain's CDR3 is CASSLSDRTGQPQHF. CDR3 DNA sequence: TGTGCCAGCAGTTTATCCGACAGAACAGGTCAGCCCCAGCATTTT.

The genes are TRBV12-3 or TRBV12-4 and TRBJ1-5; D might be TRBD1 (5 bases). CDR3 length: 13 residues. Trimming left V 6 bases short and J 6 bases short, with 12 bases between. CDR3 residues: CASSQGGGQPQHF. Written as DNA, the CDR3 is TGTGCCAGCAGCCAGGGTGGCGGTCAGCCCCAGCATTTT.

This clone was seen just once. The gene calls are TRBV3-1 (or the pseudogene TRBV3-2) and TRBJ2-2, with TRBD1 as a possible D gene (6 bases). Germline V gene sequence: CDR1 LGHDT, CDR2 YNNKEL (reference sequence). The CDR3 contains 20 residues. V lost 0 bases and J lost 2, with 22 bases in between. This chain's CDR3 is CASSQEVAGALPFNTGELFF. Here the CDR3 DNA reads TGTGCCAGCAGCCAAGAAGTTGCAGGGGCCCTTCCTTTTAACACCGGGGAGCTGTTTTTT.

On this clone itself: A junction boundary mismatches the germline segment, possibly from a read error. The J gene is TRBJ1-4, the V gene TRBV11-2, with D maybe TRBD1 (6 bases). Germline-derived CDR1 and CDR2 are SGHAT and FQNNGV. This CDR3 spans 15 amino acids. In DNA form, the CDR3 reads TGTGCCAGCAGCGTAGATTCGACAGGACGTGAAAAACTGTTTTTT. The encoded protein is CASSVDSTGREKLFF.

V usage is TRBV28 and J usage is TRBJ1-2, with D perhaps matching TRBD1 (5 bases). This CDR3 has 14 amino acids. Germline V gives CDR1 MDHEN, CDR2 SYDVKM. V shed 3 bases and J shed 8 bases, with 16 bases lying between them. The CDR3 region is CASSLGDSLRGYTF. The CDR3 DNA reads TGTGCCAGCAGTTTGGGTGACAGTCTGAGGGGCTACACCTTC.

The V and J genes are TRBV18 and TRBJ1-4, with 7 bases that match TRBD1. J lost 6 bases, V lost 3 bases, and 4 bases had no gene match. Germline-derived CDR1 and CDR2 are KGHSH and LQKENI. The CDR3 is 14 residues long. Written as DNA, the CDR3 is TGTGCCAGCTCACCGCTAGGACAGGATGAAAAACTGTTTTTT. Residues: CASSPLGQDEKLFF. Complete variable domain (other parts from reference TRBV18 and TRBJ1-4): NAGVMQNPRHLVRRRGQEARLRCSPMKGHSHVYWYRQLPEEGLKFMVYLQKENIIDESGMPKERFSAEFPKEGPSILRIQQVVRGDSAAYFCASSPLGQDEKLFFGSGTQLSVL.

The V and J genes are TRBV19 and TRBJ1-2, with 8 bases aligning to TRBD1. Germline CDR1 reads LNHDA; CDR2 reads SQIVND (reference sequence). The V and J ends lost 4 bases and 7 bases, in that order; junction bases with no gene match: 11. The CDR3 sequence is 15 residues long. CDR3 loop: CASSTEGQGLRGYTF. In DNA form, the CDR3 reads TGTGCCAGTAGTACCGAAGGACAGGGTCTCCGTGGCTACACCTTC.

In the case of this clone: This CDR3 is also generated by other DNA sequences in the sample. The chain recombines TRBV15 with TRBJ1-2, with D maybe TRBD1 (5 bases). V dropped 0 bases and J dropped 1 base, with 6 bases sitting between them. The CDR3 extends over 14 amino acids. From germline, CDR1 is LNHNV and CDR2 YYDKDF (reference sequence). CDR3 nucleotide sequence: TGTGCCACCAGCAGAGATAGGGGTAACTATGGCTACACCTTC. Protein product: CATSRDRGNYGYTF.

This rearrangement joins TRBV6-5 to TRBJ2-7, with TRBD1 matching 11 bases. Per germline, CDR1 MNHEY and CDR2 SVGAGI. The CDR3 totals 13 residues. Losses at the gene ends were 11 bases for V and 3 bases for J; bases not matched to a gene: 6. The CDR3 DNA reads TGTGCCGGCACCGGGACAGGGGGCTACGAGCAGTACTTC. Encoded protein: CAGTGTGGYEQYF.